Following are 32 T cell receptor beta chains from one sample sequenced in a study of identical twins. TCRdb itself ran the 5' RACE reads through MiXCR, one entry per CDR3 protein. Of about 890,000 distinct CDR3 sequences listed, 12% were seen once; the top ten hold around 1.5%. Separately, the same data were catalogued under a study of yellow fever vaccine responses in identical twins.

The sample consisted of PBMCs. The receptors were sampled from a woman younger than 30 in good health.

This clonotype was detected a few times. This sequence joins TRBV12-3 or TRBV12-4 and TRBJ2-5; D might be TRBD1 (5 bases). There are 14 residues in the CDR3. Between the trimmed V and J ends, which lost 6 bases and 0 bases, there was a span of 11 bases. The CDR3 sequence: CASRLQANQETQYF. CDR3 nucleotide sequence: TGTGCCAGCAGACTACAGGCAAACCAAGAGACCCAGTACTTC.

This clonotype came up a few times. The chain combines TRBV9 with TRBJ2-4; 7 nucleotides match TRBD2. V was pared by 0 bases and J by 7 bases, with 7 bases of the junction left unmatched. The CDR3 is 15 amino acids. Germline CDR1 reads SGDLS; CDR2 reads YYNGEE. CDR3 amino acids: CASSVELAGVNIQYF. In nucleotides, the CDR3 is TGTGCCAGCAGCGTAGAGCTGGCGGGGGTGAACATTCAGTACTTC. Combining the CDR3 with reference TRBV9 and TRBJ2-4 gives the whole variable domain DSGVTQTPKHLITATGQRVTLRCSPRSGDLSVYWYQQSLDQGLQFLIQYYNGEERAKGNILERFSAQQFPDLHSELNLSSLELGDSALYFCASSVELAGVNIQYFGAGTRLSVL.

This clonotype was recorded many times. The chain uses TRBV6-6 and TRBJ2-1; TRBD2 aligns across 9 bases. Germline V lookup: CDR1 MNHNY, CDR2 SVGAGI (reference sequence). This CDR3 has 14 residues. V lost 8 bases to trimming and J lost 0 bases; unmatched junction nucleotides: 2. The CDR3 loop is CASRTSDSYNEQFF. The CDR3 DNA reads TGTGCCAGCCGGACTAGCGACTCCTACAATGAGCAGTTCTTC.

This clonotype was detected many times. The chain has TRBV24-1 and TRBJ2-7; D remains ambiguous. CDR1 and CDR2 (germline): KGHDR, SFDVKD. This CDR3 is built from 16 residues. V lost 0 bases, J lost 2 bases, and 13 bases lay in between. Here the CDR3 reads CATSDLGVSGAYEQYF. CDR3 in DNA: TGTGCCACCAGTGATTTGGGAGTAAGTGGGGCCTACGAGCAGTACTTC.

This chain links TRBV9 with TRBJ1-1, with no clear D. Trimming took 0 bases from V and 3 from J, leaving 9 bases between them. Germline CDR1 SGDLS, CDR2 YYNGEE. The CDR3 loop spans 14 amino acids. The CDR3 DNA is TGTGCCAGCAGCGTAGGACATACTGACACTGAAGCTTTCTTT. Its translation is CASSVGHTDTEAFF.

At least ten counts were recorded for this clonotype. The chain combines TRBV7-2 with TRBJ2-2; 7 bases line up with TRBD1. V gave up 3 bases and J gave up 0 bases; unmatched junction bases: 7. The CDR3 extends over 17 amino acids. The germline V gene encodes CDR1 SGHTA and CDR2 FQGNSA. In DNA, the CDR3 is TGTGCCAGCAGCTTCAGGACAGGAAGGGCGAACACCGGGGAGCTGTTTTTT. This codes for CASSFRTGRANTGELFF. Supplemented by reference TRBV7-2 and TRBJ2-2, the full variable domain reads GAGVSQSPSNKVTEKGKDVELRCDPISGHTALYWYRQSLGQGLEFLIYFQGNSAPDKSGLPSDRFSAERTGGSVSTLTIQRTQQEDSAVYLCASSFRTGRANTGELFFGEGSRLTVL.

This clonotype was found a few times. The chain combines TRBV2 with TRBJ2-1; TRBD1 matches 8 bases. CDR3 length: 13 residues. V lost 5 bases to trimming and J lost 6 bases; unmatched junction nucleotides: 3. Germline V lookup: CDR1 SNHLY, CDR2 FYNNEI. The CDR3 loop is CASSKTGGNEQFF. The CDR3 nucleotides are TGTGCCAGCAGTAAAACAGGGGGCAATGAGCAGTTCTTC.

The chain carries TRBV6-2 or TRBV6-3 and TRBJ2-1; TRBD2 might be the D (5 bases). Germline CDR1 is MNHEY and CDR2 is SVGEGT. CDR3 length: 15 residues. V was pared by 3 bases and J by 7 bases, with 16 bases between. The CDR3 sequence: CASSYWEFVSNEQFF. CDR3 bases: TGTGCCAGCAGTTATTGGGAGTTCGTGTCGAATGAGCAGTTCTTC.

This clonotype was picked up a small number of times. The CDR3 coding sequence is TGCAGTGCTACCAACCAGGGACGTTCCCAGCATTTT. Translating gives CSATNQGRSQHF. J is TRBJ1-5 and V is TRBV20-1; D possibly corresponds to TRBD1 (5 bases). The CDR3 extends over 12 amino acids. V lost 4 bases, J lost 11 bases, and 15 bases lay in between. The germline CDR1 and CDR2 sequences are DFQATT and SNEGSKA (reference sequence).

This clonotype was picked up many times. The chain couples TRBV4-1 to TRBJ1-5; D might be TRBD1 (6 bases). The CDR3 has 17 residues. Trimming took 0 bases from V and 7 from J, leaving 19 bases between them. Germline V gene lookup returns CDR1 MGHRA and CDR2 YSYEKL. The CDR3 sequence is CASSQDQGWGARQPQHF. In DNA form, the CDR3 reads TGCGCCAGCAGCCAAGATCAGGGTTGGGGGGCTCGACAGCCCCAGCATTTT.

There are a few counts of this clonotype. The chain employs TRBV2 and TRBJ2-2, with 10 bases lining up with TRBD1. Germline V gene data show CDR1 as SNHLY and CDR2 as FYNNEI. V lost 6 bases and J lost 6; bases outside the gene matches: 4. There are 14 residues in the CDR3. The CDR3 region is CASRAGTGAGELFF. CDR3 coding DNA: TGTGCCAGCAGGGCCGGGACAGGGGCCGGGGAGCTGTTTTTT.

The chain carries TRBV5-1 and TRBJ2-3, with TRBD1 identical over 8 bases. J was trimmed by 2 bases and V by 3 bases; bases with no gene match: 11. From germline, CDR1 is SGHRS and CDR2 YFSETQ. The CDR3 runs to 17 residues. The chain's CDR3 is CASSWDQGASATDTQYF. CDR3 nucleotides: TGCGCCAGCAGCTGGGACCAGGGGGCTTCGGCCACAGATACGCAGTATTTT. Supplemented by reference TRBV5-1 and TRBJ2-3, the full variable domain reads KAGVTQTPRYLIKTRGQQVTLSCSPISGHRSVSWYQQTPGQGLQFLFEYFSETQRNKGNFPGRFSGRQFSNSRSEMNVSTLELGDSALYLCASSWDQGASATDTQYFGPGTRLTVL.

This clonotype has a count of ten or more. J is TRBJ2-1 and V is TRBV6-2 or TRBV6-3; TRBD1 is a possible D gene (5 bases). V was pared by 6 bases and J by 1 base, with 7 bases between. Germline values: CDR1 MNHEY, CDR2 SVGEGT. CDR3 length: 13 residues. CDR3 residues: CASRQGSYNEQFF. Here the CDR3 DNA reads TGTGCCAGCAGGCAGGGTTCCTACAATGAGCAGTTCTTC.

V usage is TRBV20-1 and J usage is TRBJ1-4; weak D call: TRBD1 (5 bases). Trimming removed 1 base from V and 8 bases from J, with 14 bases in between. Germline CDR1 reads DFQATT; CDR2 reads SNEGSKA (reference sequence). This CDR3 contains 14 residues. For the CDR3, the DNA is TGCAGTGCTAGAGGTGGGGGGGAAGACGAAAAACTGTTTTTT. This translates into CSARGGGEDEKLFF.

This sequence joins TRBV3-1 and TRBJ2-3; 15 bases are shared with TRBD2. The germline V gene has CDR1 LGHDT and CDR2 YNNKEL (reference sequence). The ends lost 3 bases at V and 6 bases at J; junction bases unmatched: 10. This CDR3 is built from 18 residues. CDR3 nucleotide sequence: TGTGCCAGCAGCCACACCCCCGGACTAGCGGGGGGGCTGGATACGCAGTATTTT. Translated, it gives CASSHTPGLAGGLDTQYF.

The chain has TRBV28 and TRBJ2-7; D possibly uses TRBD1 or TRBD2 (5 bases each). Trimming pared 1 base from V and 5 bases from J, leaving 12 bases between. Looked up from germline, CDR1 is MDHEN and CDR2 is SYDVKM. The CDR3 totals 14 residues. The CDR3 DNA is TGTGCCAGCAGTTTATTATCAGGGAGACACGAGCAGTACTTC. It is translated as CASSLLSGRHEQYF.

In its sample, this clonotype was seen many times. The chain uses TRBV5-1 and TRBJ2-5, with D maybe TRBD1 (5 bases). The CDR3 totals 13 residues. The germline CDR1 and CDR2 sequences are SGHRS and YFSETQ. V lost 4 bases and J lost 2, with 9 bases in between. In DNA form, the CDR3 reads TGCGCCAGCAGCCCGGACATACAAGAGACCCAGTACTTC. Encoded protein: CASSPDIQETQYF. The whole variable domain, filled in from reference TRBV5-1 and TRBJ2-5, reads KAGVTQTPRYLIKTRGQQVTLSCSPISGHRSVSWYQQTPGQGLQFLFEYFSETQRNKGNFPGRFSGRQFSNSRSEMNVSTLELGDSALYLCASSPDIQETQYFGPGTRLLVL.

This clonotype turned up a few times. The chain recombines TRBV7-3 with TRBJ2-5; the match to TRBD2 covers 12 bases. Unmatched junction bases numbered 16, after V lost 4 bases and J lost 4 bases. This CDR3 spans 19 amino acids. Germline loops: CDR1 SGHTA, CDR2 FQGTGA. This CDR3 reads CASSYGIGLAGNGGETQYF. CDR3 DNA sequence: TGTGCCAGCAGCTATGGTATAGGACTAGCGGGAAACGGAGGAGAGACCCAGTACTTC.

In this sample, this clonotype turned up many times. This sequence joins TRBV12-3 or TRBV12-4 and TRBJ2-1, with 9 bases matching TRBD2. The CDR3 is made up of 14 amino acids. The junction had 11 bases not matched to a gene; V was cut back by 10 bases and J by 7 bases. The CDR3 region is CAIFPSGTQNEQFF. CDR3 nucleotide sequence: TGTGCCATTTTCCCTAGCGGGACCCAAAATGAGCAGTTCTTC.

Details on this clonotype: Just one base apart from a much larger clone, this may be a read error. The rearrangement links TRBV3-1 to TRBJ2-5, with no clear D. V shed 0 bases and J shed 4 bases, with 6 bases lying between them. Germline V gene lookup returns CDR1 LGHDT and CDR2 YNNKEL (reference sequence). This CDR3 contains 13 residues. CDR3 coding DNA: TGTGCCAGCAGCCAAGAGCGTGTAGAGACCCAGTACTTC. It encodes CASSQERVETQYF.

This clonotype has a handful of counts. This rearrangement joins TRBV5-5 to TRBJ2-5; 8 nucleotides agree with TRBD2. The length of the CDR3 is 15 residues. Germline assignment: CDR1 SGHKS and CDR2 YYEKEE (reference sequence). With 3 bases clipped from V and 2 bases from J, the junction kept 6 bases outside the gene matches. The CDR3 here is CASSSPPSGQETQYF. The CDR3 DNA follows: TGTGCCAGCAGCTCCCCGCCTAGCGGGCAAGAGACCCAGTACTTC.

The chain uses TRBV29-1 and TRBJ1-1; TRBD1 matches 10 bases. The CDR3 is 14 residues long. J gave up 1 base and V 3 bases, and 2 bases lay outside the gene matches. Germline values: CDR1 SQVTM, CDR2 ANQGSEA. This chain's CDR3 is CSVEGQGWNTEAFF. The CDR3 nucleotides read TGCAGCGTTGAGGGACAGGGGTGGAACACTGAAGCTTTCTTT.

The V gene is TRBV5-1, the J gene TRBJ2-7; 13 nucleotides line up with TRBD2. Trimming removed 0 bases from V and 5 bases from J; junction bases left unmatched: 11. The CDR3 runs to 18 residues. Per germline, CDR1 SGHRS and CDR2 YFSETQ. CDR3 sequence reads: CASSLETSGRAHRDEQYF. The CDR3 nucleotides are TGCGCCAGCAGCTTGGAAACTAGCGGGAGGGCCCATAGGGACGAGCAGTACTTC.

Points on this clonotype: A much larger clone lies a single base off, so this may be a read error. J is TRBJ2-2 and V is TRBV3-1; TRBD2 matches at 13 bases. The germline V gene encodes CDR1 LGHDT and CDR2 YNNKEL (reference sequence). The CDR3 has 18 amino acids. CDR3 bases: TGTGCCAGCACCCAAGGACTAGCGGGGGCCGGGGTCACCGGGGAGCTGTTTTTT. Residues: CASTQGLAGAGVTGELFF.

This clonotype was seen repeatedly, ten times or more. The genes are TRBV24-1 and TRBJ2-1; 9 nucleotides align to TRBD2. The CDR3 spans 16 residues. J lost 7 bases, V lost 0 bases, and 6 bases had no gene match. Germline V gene lookup returns CDR1 KGHDR and CDR2 SFDVKD. The CDR3 coding sequence is TGTGCCACCAGTGATTTGGTGGGCGGGGGGGCTAATGAGCAGTTCTTC. It encodes CATSDLVGGGANEQFF.

The V call is TRBV3-1, the J call TRBJ2-1; TRBD2 matches at 7 bases. Germline V gene data show CDR1 as LGHDT and CDR2 as YNNKEL (reference sequence). The V gene end was trimmed by 3 bases and the J gene end by 3 bases; junction bases not matched to a gene: 2. The CDR3 has 14 residues. In DNA, the CDR3 is TGTGCCAGCAGCCAGCGGGGGATCTACAATGAGCAGTTCTTC. Its protein is CASSQRGIYNEQFF.

The chain uses TRBV5-6 and TRBJ2-1; tentatively, D is TRBD2 (6 bases). Per the germline V gene, CDR1 is SGHDT and CDR2 is YYEEEE. Trimming pared 0 bases from V and 4 bases from J, leaving 20 bases between. CDR3 size: 18 residues. Written as DNA, the CDR3 is TGTGCCAGCAGCTTGGCCGGGAACACCCCCGGGACTTACAATGAGCAGTTCTTC. Protein sequence: CASSLAGNTPGTYNEQFF.

This clonotype occurred a few times. This rearrangement joins TRBV18 to TRBJ2-1; the match to TRBD2 covers 9 bases. The CDR3 totals 16 residues. Germline CDR1 KGHSH, CDR2 LQKENI. The J segment lost 6 bases and the V segment lost 4 bases, leaving 10 bases of the junction unmatched. CDR3 bases: TGTGCCAGCTCACTGGGGACTAGCTCCCTCTCCAATGAGCAGTTCTTC. Amino acids: CASSLGTSSLSNEQFF. Together with reference TRBV18 and TRBJ2-1, the CDR3 gives the full variable domain: NAGVMQNPRHLVRRRGQEARLRCSPMKGHSHVYWYRQLPEEGLKFMVYLQKENIIDESGMPKERFSAEFPKEGPSILRIQQVVRGDSAAYFCASSLGTSSLSNEQFFGPGTRLTVL.

J is TRBJ2-4 and V is TRBV20-1, with 14 bases that match TRBD2. From germline, CDR1 is DFQATT and CDR2 SNEGSKA (reference sequence). CDR3 length equals 19 residues. V gave up 3 bases and J gave up 2 bases; unmatched junction bases: 12. As DNA, the CDR3 is TGCAGTGCTAGCCAGGGACTAGCGGGAGCCTTGGTTACCAAAAACATTCAGTACTTC. This translates into CSASQGLAGALVTKNIQYF.

In this sample, this clonotype turned up many times. The CDR3 DNA follows: TGTGCCAGCAGTCTCGCCGACAGGGTTGGAAACACCATATATTTT. Translation: CASSLADRVGNTIYF. The V call is TRBV12-3 or TRBV12-4, the J call TRBJ1-3; 7 bases are a match to TRBD1. The CDR3 consists of 15 residues. Trimming removed 5 bases from V and 3 bases from J; junction bases left unmatched: 7.

This clonotype was picked up a small number of times. The V gene is TRBV29-1, the J gene TRBJ2-2; D unresolved. Germline CDR1 and CDR2: SQVTM and ANQGSEA. Trimming took 6 bases from V and 0 from J, leaving 11 bases between them. The CDR3 loop spans 14 amino acids. CDR3 protein: CSVSYSANTGELFF. CDR3 nucleotide sequence: TGCAGCGTGTCTTATAGTGCGAACACCGGGGAGCTGTTTTTT.

This clonotype occurred a few times. The chain couples TRBV12-3 or TRBV12-4 to TRBJ2-5; 9 bases align to TRBD1. Trimming took 8 bases from V and 2 from J; bases not matched to a gene: 9. The length of the CDR3 is 15 residues. CDR3 coding DNA: TGTGCCAGCGCACAGGGGGCGCTGGGTCAAGAGACCCAGTACTTC. This translates into CASAQGALGQETQYF.